These T cell receptor beta chains were read from a single sample in a study of blood T cell repertoires in COVID-19. The method was immunoSEQ multiplex PCR; TCRdb's version includes in-frame clones alone and lacks a portion of them. The sample records 70,000 to 80,000 clones, around 83% being singletons. The material sequenced was peripheral blood. These receptors originate from a man older than 75 with acute or convalescent COVID-19. CDR3s include the opening cysteine and the closing phenylalanine or tryptophan.

>16|TRBV19|TRBJ1-5
CASSGTGMGSNQPQHF
>13|TRBV6-1|TRBJ2-3
CASSEWGPDTQYF
>14|TRBV7-3|TRBJ1-3
CASSLTAGGNTIYF
>13|TRBV19|TRBJ2-5
CASASGGRETQYF
>16|TRBV7-2|TRBJ2-2
CASSHSSGHLTGELFF
>13|TRBV29-1|TRBJ1-2
CSVATGGNYGYTF
>13|TRBV19|TRBJ2-3
CASSIRHTDTQYF
>18|TRBV6-2/TRBV6-3|TRBJ1-3
CASSYDPGQIYSGNTIYF
>16|TRBV19|TRBJ2-3
CASSRGLASSTDTQYF
>13|TRBV10-3|TRBJ1-2
CAILDRDRYGYTF
>16|TRBV5-6|TRBJ2-6
CASSMRGGTGANVLTF
>17|TRBV28|TRBJ1-5
CASGSVRQGVYNQPQHF
>15|TRBV14|TRBJ1-2
CASSQDWQGSGGYTF
>14|TRBV5-1|TRBJ2-7
CASSLASSSYEQYF
>15|TRBV19|TRBJ2-1
CASSPPGTRYNEQFF
>15|TRBV27|TRBJ1-2
CASSPLQGADYGYTF
>14|TRBV28|TRBJ2-1
CASSLASGRGEQFF
>15|TRBV6-2/TRBV6-3|TRBJ1-6
CASSRTGGNNSPLHF
>15|TRBV4-1|TRBJ2-5
CASSRRTGGRETQYF
>14|TRBV29-1|TRBJ1-2
CSVEGVGGNYGYTF
>16|TRBV6-4|TRBJ2-2
CASSLGQGTNTGELFF
>13|TRBV29-1|TRBJ1-1
CSGWGGMNTEAFF
>13|TRBV19|TRBJ2-7
CARRTGKTYEQYF
>15|TRBV4-3|TRBJ1-1
CASSQEGGGSTEAFF
>15|TRBV3-1/TRBV3-2|TRBJ2-5
CASSDTATPQETQYF
>11|TRBV19|TRBJ2-5
CASSRGETQYF
>15|TRBV11-2|TRBJ1-1
CASSLDNRGSTEAFF
>14|TRBV5-1|TRBJ1-1
CASSLAPMRTEAFF
>16|TRBV9|TRBJ2-1
CASSVATGRQQNEQFF
>17|TRBV5-1|TRBJ1-1
CASSPLSDGGLNTEAFF
>13|TRBV30|TRBJ1-6
CANRDRDNSPLHF
>18|TRBV18|TRBJ2-1
CASSPPGLAGGPNNEQFF